What follows are 29 T cell receptor beta chains derived from one specimen sequenced in a study of shared clonotypes between healthy human individuals. Some clones are missing from TCRdb's copy, which holds only in-frame ones; the method was immunoSEQ multiplex PCR. The sample yields over 850,000 clones, 75% to 85% seen once. Sequences were obtained from memory CD4+ T cells from PBMCs. Indicated subset: CD45RA-negative fraction. Source of these receptors: a man aged 18 to 29 in good health. Some clones in this sample may be carry-over from other donors' samples.

This clone appeared once. The J gene is TRBJ2-5, the V gene TRBV9; 10 bases agree with TRBD2. The assigned J gene may be wrong: the sequence end matches TRBJ2-7 better. Per the germline V gene, CDR1 is SGDLS and CDR2 is YYNGEE. The CDR3 covers 15 residues. The CDR3 region is CASSVGASGSYEQYF. The DNA of the CDR3 is TGTGCCAGCAGCGTAGGGGCTAGCGGGAGCTACGAGCAGTACTTC.

This clone came up once. The V and J genes are TRBV20-1 and TRBJ2-5; no firm D call. This CDR3 has 11 residues. Germline V gene lookup returns CDR1 DFQATT and CDR2 SNEGSKA (reference sequence). V shed 7 bases and J shed 2 bases, with 8 bases lying between them. CDR3 loop: CSGGEQETQYF. The CDR3 nucleotides read TGCAGTGGAGGTGAACAAGAGACCCAGTACTTC.

This sequence joins TRBV4-2 and TRBJ1-4; possibly TRBD1 for D (6 bases). The CDR3 is 15 residues long. Germline-derived CDR1 and CDR2 are LGHNA and YNFKEQ. V gave up 0 bases and J gave up 7 bases, with 12 bases separating them. In DNA, the CDR3 is TGTGCCAGCAGCCAAGATGGGGGGCGCGGTGAAAAACTGTTTTTT. This codes for CASSQDGGRGEKLFF.

On this clone itself: At one boundary the junction diverges from the germline segment, which might be a read error. The chain employs TRBV28 and TRBJ2-7; a weak D match, TRBD1 (7 bases). Germline V lookup: CDR1 MDHEN, CDR2 SYDVKM. This CDR3 spans 12 amino acids. The CDR3 bases are TGTGCCAGCAGTTTGGGGCAGGGGGACTTTTTTTTC. Translated, it gives CASSLGQGDFFF.

The chain joins TRBV5-5 to TRBJ2-7, with D possibly being TRBD2 (5 bases). The CDR3 is 14 amino acids. The germline CDR1 and CDR2 sequences are SGHKS and YYEKEE (reference sequence). Trimming pared 4 bases from V and 4 bases from J, leaving 15 bases between. The CDR3 sequence is CASSGTPRGYEQYF. CDR3 DNA: TGTGCCAGCAGCGGAACACCCCGGGGTTACGAGCAGTACTTC.

This clone was found a few times. Since a much larger clone is just one base distant, this may be a read error. This sample also contains other DNA sequences that code for the same CDR3. The V and J genes are TRBV27 and TRBJ2-1; D is undetermined. Germline V gene sequence: CDR1 MNHEY, CDR2 SMNVEV (reference sequence). Trimming took 6 bases from V and 4 from J, leaving 4 bases between them. CDR3 length equals 11 residues. CDR3 protein: CASRQYNEQFF. Here the CDR3 DNA reads TGTGCCAGCAGGCAATACAATGAGCAGTTCTTC.

The rearrangement joins TRBV2 to TRBJ1-3; D ambiguous. CDR3 length: 15 residues. The V end lost 7 bases, the J end lost 0 bases, and 13 bases lay between the germline ends. Per germline, CDR1 SNHLY and CDR2 FYNNEI. CDR3 amino acids: CASTFGGSSGNTIYF. The CDR3 coding sequence is TGTGCCAGCACATTCGGCGGAAGCTCTGGAAACACCATATATTTT.

This chain connects TRBV9 to TRBJ2-2, with TRBD2 matching over 9 bases. The CDR3 has 16 amino acids. V gave up 5 bases and J gave up 7 bases; unmatched junction bases: 12. Germline V gene data show CDR1 as SGDLS and CDR2 as YYNGEE. The CDR3 DNA is TGTGCCAGCAGTCGGGGGACTAGCAAGGCGGTCGGGGAGCTGTTTTTT. Residues: CASSRGTSKAVGELFF. Full variable domain (outside the CDR3, taken from reference TRBV9 and TRBJ2-2): DSGVTQTPKHLITATGQRVTLRCSPRSGDLSVYWYQQSLDQGLQFLIQYYNGEERAKGNILERFSAQQFPDLHSELNLSSLELGDSALYFCASSRGTSKAVGELFFGEGSRLTVL.

The chain combines TRBV10-1 with TRBJ2-1, with 13 bases lining up with TRBD2. Germline values: CDR1 WNHNN, CDR2 SYGVQD (reference sequence). Trimming cost V 0 bases and J 9 bases; bases outside gene matches: 8. The CDR3 length is 17 residues. CDR3 amino acids: CASSESRWTSGSGEQFF. The CDR3 DNA reads as TGCGCCAGCAGTGAGTCGCGTTGGACTAGCGGGAGCGGTGAGCAGTTCTTC.

The rearrangement links TRBV28 to TRBJ2-1; 9 positions match TRBD1. Germline CDR1 and CDR2: MDHEN and SYDVKM. V lost 8 bases and J lost 3; bases outside the gene matches: 8. The CDR3 contains 15 residues. Here the CDR3 reads CASALTGGLYNEQFF. In DNA form, the CDR3 reads TGTGCCAGCGCCTTGACAGGGGGACTCTACAATGAGCAGTTCTTC.

This clone has a single count. The chain recombines TRBV6-6 with TRBJ2-3; D uncertain. The V gene lost 6 bases and the J gene lost 6 bases, with 10 bases spanning the gap. In germline, CDR1 is MNHNY, CDR2 SVGAGI (reference sequence). The CDR3 has 12 residues. The CDR3 region has the DNA TGTGCCAGCAGCCCCCGGTCGGATACGCAGTATTTT. It codes for CASSPRSDTQYF.

This clone was recorded at least ten times. The V gene is TRBV29-1, the J gene TRBJ2-3, with D maybe TRBD2 (6 bases). This CDR3 contains 16 residues. The germline V gene encodes CDR1 SQVTM and CDR2 ANQGSEA. V was clipped by 6 bases and J by 0 bases, with 19 bases between them. The CDR3 reads CSVGGRSITSTDTQYF. For the CDR3, the DNA is TGCAGCGTAGGAGGGCGATCCATAACTAGCACAGATACGCAGTATTTT.

This CDR3 is CSVEQTGTSGRAGEQFF. CDR3 coding DNA: TGCAGCGTTGAACAAACTGGGACTAGCGGGAGGGCTGGGGAGCAGTTCTTC. V gene TRBV29-1 combines with J gene TRBJ2-1, with 16 bases matching TRBD2. The CDR3 spans 17 residues. Germline-derived CDR1 and CDR2 are SQVTM and ANQGSEA. V dropped 2 bases and J dropped 10; count of bases not matched to a gene: 11.

The chain recombines TRBV19 with TRBJ1-1; 9 bases map to TRBD1. CDR1 LNHDA and CDR2 SQIVND come from the germline V gene (reference sequence). The trim removed 6 bases at V and 1 base at J, leaving 15 bases unmatched. This CDR3 contains 18 residues. This CDR3 reads CASSSGQGRTIKNTEAFF. Here the CDR3 DNA reads TGTGCCAGTAGCTCGGGACAGGGTCGGACGATCAAGAACACTGAAGCTTTCTTT.

About this clone: The identical CDR3 is also encoded by other nucleotide sequences in the sample. The chain links TRBV9 to TRBJ1-3; possibly TRBD1 for D (6 bases). The CDR3 is 15 residues long. Germline values: CDR1 SGDLS, CDR2 YYNGEE. V was pared by 0 bases and J by 3 bases, with 10 bases between. The CDR3, as DNA: TGTGCCAGCAGCGTAGGGGGGCAGGGTGGAAACACCATATATTTT. It is translated as CASSVGGQGGNTIYF.

This chain uses TRBV18 with TRBJ2-5, with unresolved D. The germline V gene has CDR1 KGHSH and CDR2 LQKENI. Trimming removed 5 bases at V and 2 bases at J, with 6 bases between. The CDR3 length is 12 residues. The CDR3 nucleotides are TGTGCCAGCTCATCCGGTCAAGAGACCCAGTACTTC. It encodes CASSSGQETQYF.

The chain couples TRBV19 to TRBJ2-7, with TRBD1 matching 10 bases. The germline V gene has CDR1 LNHDA and CDR2 SQIVND (reference sequence). The CDR3 is 14 residues long. J was trimmed by 0 bases and V by 8 bases; bases with no gene match: 4. The CDR3 DNA follows: TGTGCCAGTCACCGGACAGGGGGCTCCTACGAGCAGTACTTC. Residues: CASHRTGGSYEQYF. The whole variable domain, filled in from reference TRBV19 and TRBJ2-7, reads DGGITQSPKYLFRKEGQNVTLSCEQNLNHDAMYWYRQDPGQGLRLIYYSQIVNDFQKGDIAEGYSVSREKKESFPLTVTSAQKNPTAFYLCASHRTGGSYEQYFGPGTRLTVT.

In its sample, this clone was seen a few times. The chain employs TRBV7-8 and TRBJ2-3, with D possibly TRBD2 on 6 matching bases. Germline V CDR1 and CDR2: SGHVS, FQNEAQ. With 7 bases removed from V and 3 bases from J, the gap between germline ends came to 20 bases. The CDR3 contains 16 residues. In nucleotides, the CDR3 is TGTGCCAGCACCGAAAGGAGGGGCCTGAGGACAGATACGCAGTATTTT. It encodes CASTERRGLRTDTQYF. Combining the CDR3 with reference TRBV7-8 and TRBJ2-3 gives the whole variable domain GAGVSQSPRYKVAKRGQDVALRCDPISGHVSLFWYQQALGQGPEFLTYFQNEAQLDKSGLPSDRFFAERPEGSVSTLKIQRTQQEDSAVYLCASTERRGLRTDTQYFGPGTRLTVL.

The table lists this clone with a count of one. The chain joins TRBV10-2 to TRBJ1-2, with D possibly being TRBD1 (6 bases). Between the trimmed V and J ends, which lost 4 bases and 4 bases, there was a span of 19 bases. This CDR3 spans 16 amino acids. Germline CDR1 is WSHSY and CDR2 is SAAADI. CDR3 region: CASSAGRGEPLYGYTF. CDR3 bases: TGCGCCAGCAGTGCGGGCAGGGGAGAACCCCTCTATGGCTACACCTTC.

This clone came up once. The sample contains more than one DNA sequence encoding this CDR3. The chain has TRBV20-1 and TRBJ1-2; D gene ambiguous. The V gene lost 0 bases and the J gene lost 4 bases, with 3 bases spanning the gap. CDR1 and CDR2 from the germline V gene are DFQATT and SNEGSKA (reference sequence). The CDR3 is 11 amino acids. The CDR3 DNA reads TGCAGTGCTAGAGAGTTCTATGGCTACACCTTC. It encodes CSAREFYGYTF.

The chain uses TRBV5-1 and TRBJ2-1; 8 nucleotides agree with TRBD2. V trimming: 4 bases; J trimming: 0 bases; junction bases outside the gene matches: 6. The CDR3 has 16 residues. The V gene's germline CDR1 is SGHRS and CDR2 YFSETQ. The CDR3 here is CASSPGGGSSYNEQFF. In DNA, the CDR3 is TGCGCCAGCAGCCCGGGAGGGGGGAGCTCCTACAATGAGCAGTTCTTC.

The CDR3 reads CATRERTDTQYF. The CDR3 region has the DNA TGTGCCACCCGAGAACGCACAGATACGCAGTATTTT. The chain recombines TRBV2 with TRBJ2-3; unclear D gene. Germline V gives CDR1 SNHLY, CDR2 FYNNEI. V shed 10 bases and J shed 1 base, with 9 bases lying between them. This CDR3 comprises 12 residues.

The V call is TRBV19, the J call TRBJ2-7; the D gene is possibly TRBD2 (6 bases). Per the germline V gene, CDR1 is LNHDA and CDR2 is SQIVND (reference sequence). CDR3 length equals 15 residues. V was shortened by 5 bases and J by 0 bases, with 14 bases between the two germline ends. The CDR3 here is CASSPGRGFSYEQYF. CDR3 DNA sequence: TGTGCCAGTAGTCCTGGCCGGGGGTTCTCCTACGAGCAGTACTTC.

This clone came up once. The chain carries TRBV5-1 and TRBJ1-2; D might be TRBD1 (5 bases). V lost 4 bases to trimming and J lost 4 bases, with 17 bases between them. Germline-derived CDR1 and CDR2 are SGHRS and YFSETQ. The CDR3 contains 15 residues. The CDR3 loop is CASSPNVGTLYGYTF. The CDR3 region has the DNA TGCGCCAGCAGCCCCAACGTAGGGACTCTCTATGGCTACACCTTC.

In its sample, this clone was seen once. The V and J genes are TRBV7-2 and TRBJ2-7; the D gene is possibly TRBD1 (5 bases). CDR3 length equals 15 residues. The V and J ends lost 5 bases and 1 base respectively, with 15 bases between them. The germline gives CDR1 SGHTA, CDR2 FQGNSA. Here the CDR3 DNA reads TGTGCCAGCAGCCAACAGGTCCTCCCGTCCTACGAGCAGTACTTC. Translating gives CASSQQVLPSYEQYF.

The chain couples TRBV5-1 to TRBJ2-7; no definite D call. The CDR3 has 16 residues. Trimming removed 4 bases at V and 5 bases at J, with 22 bases between. Looked up from germline, CDR1 is SGHRS and CDR2 is YFSETQ. DNA of the CDR3: TGCGCCAGCAGCCCTCGGGTCGGGCAACTCAGCAACGAGCAGTACTTC. The encoded protein is CASSPRVGQLSNEQYF.

This sequence joins TRBV7-6 and TRBJ2-7; tentative D call: TRBD1 (6 bases). Germline-derived CDR1 and CDR2 are SGHVS and FNYEAQ. Trimming shortened V by 5 bases and J by 7 bases, and 9 bases separated the two germline ends. The CDR3 runs to 11 residues. This CDR3 reads CASSQGGEQYF. The DNA for the CDR3 is TGTGCCAGCAGCCAAGGGGGAGAGCAGTACTTC.

The chain couples TRBV2 to TRBJ2-3; D unresolved. The germline V gene has CDR1 SNHLY and CDR2 FYNNEI. Trimming removed 3 bases at V and 4 bases at J, with 11 bases between. The CDR3 is 14 amino acids. CDR3 in amino acids: CASSDKEYPDTQYF. As DNA, the CDR3 is TGTGCCAGCAGTGACAAAGAGTACCCAGATACGCAGTATTTT. Full variable domain (missing parts from reference TRBV2 and TRBJ2-3): EPEVTQTPSHQVTQMGQEVILRCVPISNHLYFYWYRQILGQKVEFLVSFYNNEISEKSEIFDDQFSVERPDGSNFTLKIRSTKLEDSAMYFCASSDKEYPDTQYFGPGTRLTVL.

The rearrangement uses TRBV18 and TRBJ1-5; perhaps TRBD1 as D (5 bases). CDR1 is KGHSH and CDR2 is LQKENI in the germline V gene. CDR3 length: 13 residues. V lost 4 bases and J lost 6, with 10 bases in between. CDR3 region: CASSQGPGQPQHF. The CDR3 DNA is TGTGCCAGCTCACAGGGACCGGGTCAGCCCCAGCATTTT. The whole variable domain, remainder taken from reference TRBV18 and TRBJ1-5, is NAGVMQNPRHLVRRRGQEARLRCSPMKGHSHVYWYRQLPEEGLKFMVYLQKENIIDESGMPKERFSAEFPKEGPSILRIQQVVRGDSAAYFCASSQGPGQPQHFGDGTRLSIL.